This TCR beta chain was sequenced in a study of cytomegalovirus exposure and HLA in healthy donors. 13 Jbeta primers and 60 Vbeta primers were used for the PCR. Clones were read by immunoSEQ multiplex PCR, and TCRdb kept only the in-frame ones, dropping some. In the table there are 4,700 or so clones, roughly 80% of which are singletons. Trimming cost V 2 bases and J 3 bases; bases outside gene matches: 5. The CDR3 covers 15 residues. Germline loops: CDR1 SGHVS, CDR2 FQNEAQ. Study-level results: Researchers reportedly found TCR beta sequences accurately predicted most subjects' HLA-A and HLA-B alleles. Presence/absence analyses assumed roughly uniform sequencing depth across donors.

For this clone: Its antigen is not known.

Sequenced: PBMCs. This TCR was recovered from a woman in her 40s in good health and CMV-seropositive. The chain joins TRBV7-8 to TRBJ2-7; 9 bases are shared with TRBD2. The CDR3 coding sequence is TGTGCCAGCAGCTTATATCCTAGCGGGAACTACGAGCAGTACTTC. Translating gives CASSLYPSGNYEQYF.